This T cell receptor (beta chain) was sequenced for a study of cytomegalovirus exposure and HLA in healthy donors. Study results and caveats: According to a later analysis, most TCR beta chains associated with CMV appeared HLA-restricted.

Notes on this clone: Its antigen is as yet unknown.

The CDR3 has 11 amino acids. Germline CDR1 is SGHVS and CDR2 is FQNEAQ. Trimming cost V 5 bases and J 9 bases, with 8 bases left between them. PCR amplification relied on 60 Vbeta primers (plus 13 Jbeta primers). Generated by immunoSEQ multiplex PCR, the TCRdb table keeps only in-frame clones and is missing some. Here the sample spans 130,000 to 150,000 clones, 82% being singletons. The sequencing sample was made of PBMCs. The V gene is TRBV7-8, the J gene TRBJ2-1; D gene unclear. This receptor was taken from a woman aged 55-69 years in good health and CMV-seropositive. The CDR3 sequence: CASSPVGEQFF. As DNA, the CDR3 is TGTGCCAGCAGCCCTGTCGGTGAGCAGTTCTTC.